This T cell receptor beta chain stems from a study of long-term antiretroviral therapy in people with HIV. General observations from the study: Whichever time point was examined, clones expanded before ART dominated the repertoire.

The libraries were made with immunoSEQ v3.0 at survey level. Only in-frame clones appear in the TCRdb table, and some are missing; sequencing was by immunoSEQ multiplex PCR. This sample has about 27,000 clones; roughly 80% occur once, and the top ten carry approximately 9%. As to this clone: Antigen: not known.

For each donor, at least one pre-ART and at least two post-ART PBMC samples were available. The TCR comes from a man between 35 and 55 years old with HIV. The source was unsorted PBMCs, collected 3 years after starting antiretroviral therapy.

The CDR3 sequence is CASSWGTSGVVDTQYF. CDR3 coding DNA: TGCGCCAGCAGCTGGGGGACTAGCGGGGTAGTAGATACGCAGTATTTT. The chain couples TRBV5-1 to TRBJ2-3, with 13 bases lining up with TRBD2. V shed 3 bases and J 5 bases; nucleotides not matched to a gene: 6. Looked up from germline, CDR1 is SGHRS and CDR2 is YFSETQ. The CDR3 is made up of 16 amino acids.